The clone carrying this TCR beta chain is medium-sized by share. The record originates from a study of beta chain features in type 1 diabetes. V was pared by 3 bases and J by 4 bases, with 19 bases between. This CDR3 comprises 17 residues. The V gene's germline CDR1 is SEHNR and CDR2 FQNEAQ (reference sequence). Expressed TCRB transcripts were sequenced, since all the RNA that had been isolated was reverse transcribed. Profiling relied on immunoSEQ multiplex PCR, and the TCRdb table lists in-frame clones only, not all of them. The sample contains around 40,000 clones, around 52% of which appear only once.

This clonotype originated in a young woman in good health. This chain links TRBV7-9 with TRBJ2-1; tentative D call: TRBD1 (6 bases). The source material was Tregs from blood. The CDR3 loop is CASSFGVFDRRYNEQFF. Here the CDR3 DNA reads TGTGCCAGCAGCTTTGGCGTTTTTGACAGGAGATACAATGAGCAGTTCTTC. The whole variable domain, remainder taken from reference TRBV7-9 and TRBJ2-1, is DTGVSQNPRHKITKRGQNVTFRCDPISEHNRLYWYRQTLGQGPEFLTYFQNEAQLEKSRLLSDRFSAERPKGSFSTLEIQRTEQGDSAMYLCASSFGVFDRRYNEQFFGPGTRLTVL.